The 25 T cell receptor beta chains reported below all come from one sample, sequenced in a study of yellow fever vaccine responses in identical twins (dated by TCRdb to the late 2010s). The method was RT-PCR. Instrument on record: Illumina HiSeq 2500. TCRdb trimmed public reads at Q25 via fastp, called clones via MiXCR and kept in-frame beta chains. Each entry merges the rows of one CDR3 protein and shows their most common DNA and genes. The sample contains around 5,000 distinct CDR3 sequences, 70% to 90% of them found a single time. Of the sample, 3% falls within the top ten clones. The source was T cells from blood (PBMCs), unsorted or a sorted subset (not recorded which), collected before or after yellow fever vaccination (not recorded which). The origin of the receptors is a young woman who received the yellow fever vaccine. Donor details come from another sample of the same person, matched by shared clones.

The chain uses TRBV20-1 and TRBJ2-2, with a weak D call TRBD1 (5 bases). Germline V gene data show CDR1 as DFQATT and CDR2 as SNEGSKA (reference sequence). CDR3 size: 16 residues. Trimming pared 0 bases from V and 2 bases from J, leaving 13 bases between. CDR3 sequence reads: CSARDYQGLNTGELFF. The CDR3 coding sequence is TGCAGTGCTAGAGATTACCAGGGCTTAAACACCGGGGAGCTGTTTTTT.

The V gene is TRBV4-1, the J gene TRBJ2-1, with 12 bases aligning to TRBD2. Germline CDR1 reads MGHRA; CDR2 reads YSYEKL. CDR3 length: 17 residues. The trim removed 3 bases at V and 7 bases at J, leaving 10 bases unmatched. This chain's CDR3 is CASSQGPGTSGPNEQFF. CDR3 bases: TGCGCCAGCAGCCAGGGGCCCGGGACTAGCGGGCCAAATGAGCAGTTCTTC.

V gene TRBV6-5 combines with J gene TRBJ2-7, with unresolved D. Deletions cut 0 bases from V and 2 bases from J, with 5 bases between. CDR1 MNHEY and CDR2 SVGAGI come from the germline V gene. The CDR3 extends over 13 amino acids. CDR3 in amino acids: CASSYSPAYEQYF. CDR3 in DNA: TGTGCCAGCAGTTACTCGCCTGCCTACGAGCAGTACTTC.

The V call is TRBV15, the J call TRBJ2-1; 7 bases align to TRBD1. The CDR3 runs to 13 residues. Germline V CDR1 and CDR2: LNHNV, YYDKDF (reference sequence). V shed 5 bases, J shed 8 bases, and the junction held 6 bases outside the gene matches. CDR3 bases: TGTGCCACCAGCGAGGGGGCTCGGGATGAGCAGTTCTTC. This codes for CATSEGARDEQFF.

This rearrangement joins TRBV11-1 to TRBJ2-7; D ambiguous. This CDR3 is built from 12 residues. CDR1 is SGHAT and CDR2 is FQDESV in the germline V gene (reference sequence). Trimming took 2 bases from V and 2 from J, leaving 4 bases between them. Here the CDR3 DNA reads TGTGCCAGCAGCTTAATTACCTACGAGCAGTACTTC. The encoded protein is CASSLITYEQYF. Full variable domain (outside the CDR3, taken from reference TRBV11-1 and TRBJ2-7): EAEVAQSPRYKITEKSQAVAFWCDPISGHATLYWYRQILGQGPELLVQFQDESVVDDSQLPKDRFSAERLKGVDSTLKIQPAELGDSAMYLCASSLITYEQYFGPGTRLTVT.

The CDR3 spells CASSALAGRSADTQYF. CDR3 in DNA: TGTGCCAGCAGCGCCCTAGCGGGACGGTCGGCAGATACGCAGTATTTT. The chain links TRBV7-2 to TRBJ2-3, with 9 bases fitting TRBD2. Germline V gives CDR1 SGHTA, CDR2 FQGNSA. The CDR3 runs 16 residues. Trimming removed 5 bases from V and 4 bases from J; junction bases left unmatched: 10.

The J gene is TRBJ1-1, the V gene TRBV29-1; no firm D call. The CDR3 is 13 amino acids. Looked up from germline, CDR1 is SQVTM and CDR2 is ANQGSEA. V was clipped by 4 bases and J by 0 bases, with 9 bases between them. The DNA for the CDR3 is TGCAGCGTTGTTCCGGTTCTGAACACTGAAGCTTTCTTT. Protein: CSVVPVLNTEAFF.

This clonotype has just one count. The CDR3 reads CASSKGQGVIGELFF. In DNA form, the CDR3 reads TGTGCCAGCAGTAAGGGACAGGGAGTCATCGGGGAGCTGTTTTTT. The chain has TRBV6-1 and TRBJ2-2; 9 nucleotides agree with TRBD1. This CDR3 is built from 15 residues. Germline values: CDR1 MNHNS, CDR2 SASEGT. J gave up 7 bases and V 5 bases, and 8 bases lay outside the gene matches.

The chain carries TRBV24-1 and TRBJ2-1; a weak D match, TRBD2 (6 bases). V was clipped by 2 bases and J by 2 bases, with 12 bases between them. Germline CDR1 reads KGHDR; CDR2 reads SFDVKD. CDR3 length: 16 residues. CDR3 sequence reads: CATSDSLTSTYNEQFF. The CDR3 nucleotides read TGTGCCACCAGTGATTCACTAACTAGCACCTACAATGAGCAGTTCTTC.

The chain carries TRBV6-2 or TRBV6-3 and TRBJ1-1, with D possibly matching TRBD1 (6 bases). Trimming stripped 2 bases from V and 1 base from J, with 8 bases between. The CDR3 is 14 amino acids. The germline gives CDR1 MNHEY, CDR2 SVGEGT. The CDR3 coding sequence is TGTGCCAGCAGTTACGCGGGGGCGAACACTGAAGCTTTCTTT. Amino acid sequence: CASSYAGANTEAFF.

The sample holds a few counts of this clonotype. CDR3 region: CASSLWTDTQYF. The DNA for the CDR3 is TGTGCCAGCAGCTTATGGACAGATACGCAGTATTTT. The chain joins TRBV11-1 to TRBJ2-3, with unresolved D. Per the germline V gene, CDR1 is SGHAT and CDR2 is FQDESV (reference sequence). Trimming removed 2 bases at V and 3 bases at J, with 3 bases between. This CDR3 region has 12 residues.

This rearrangement joins TRBV7-6 to TRBJ2-5; 10 bases fit TRBD2. CDR1 SGHVS and CDR2 FNYEAQ come from the germline V gene. V was pared by 2 bases and J by 5 bases, with 8 bases of the junction left unmatched. The CDR3 spans 16 residues. The CDR3 here is CASSLNKRGGEETQYF. The CDR3 DNA reads TGTGCCAGCAGCTTAAATAAGCGGGGGGGTGAGGAGACCCAGTACTTC.

This clonotype was counted a few times. The rearrangement links TRBV4-1 to TRBJ1-2; TRBD1 might be the D (6 bases). This CDR3 is 14 amino acids long. The germline V gene encodes CDR1 MGHRA and CDR2 YSYEKL. V gave up 3 bases and J gave up 4 bases, with 12 bases separating them. The CDR3 protein is CASSQNRDPYGYTF. CDR3 DNA sequence: TGCGCCAGCAGCCAGAACAGGGATCCCTATGGCTACACCTTC.

V is TRBV7-6 and J is TRBJ2-2, with TRBD1 matching 10 bases. J gave up 5 bases and V 5 bases, and 5 bases lay outside the gene matches. Per germline, CDR1 SGHVS and CDR2 FNYEAQ. The CDR3 has 15 residues. In DNA, the CDR3 is TGTGCCAGCAGCAGGGGGGACAGGGGTACCGGGGAGCTGTTTTTT. Amino acids: CASSRGDRGTGELFF.

Comments on this clonotype: This CDR3 is missing its conserved last phenylalanine or tryptophan, likely due to a read error. V is TRBV28 and J is TRBJ1-2; D call uncertain. Trimming took 4 bases from V and 4 from J, leaving 10 bases between them. This CDR3 contains 13 residues. Germline CDR1 reads MDHEN; CDR2 reads SYDVKM. This CDR3 reads CASSYEQFYGYTL. Here the CDR3 DNA reads TGTGCCAGCAGTTACGAGCAGTTCTATGGCTACACCCTC.

The V call is TRBV5-1, the J call TRBJ2-1, with D hard to call. V was clipped by 0 bases and J by 4 bases, with 8 bases between them. The CDR3 loop spans 14 amino acids. Germline V gene sequence: CDR1 SGHRS, CDR2 YFSETQ. The CDR3 sequence: CASSLGEVYNEQFF. The CDR3 DNA reads as TGCGCCAGCAGCTTGGGGGAAGTTTACAATGAGCAGTTCTTC. The full variable domain, its missing parts supplied by reference TRBV5-1 and TRBJ2-1, is KAGVTQTPRYLIKTRGQQVTLSCSPISGHRSVSWYQQTPGQGLQFLFEYFSETQRNKGNFPGRFSGRQFSNSRSEMNVSTLELGDSALYLCASSLGEVYNEQFFGPGTRLTVL.

J is TRBJ2-7 and V is TRBV18, with 7 positions matching TRBD2. V shed 3 bases and J 0 bases; nucleotides not matched to a gene: 5. Germline-derived CDR1 and CDR2 are KGHSH and LQKENI. The CDR3 is made up of 15 amino acids. This CDR3 reads CASSPGGVVSYEQYF. The CDR3 bases are TGTGCCAGCTCACCGGGGGGGGTAGTCTCCTACGAGCAGTACTTC. Together with reference TRBV18 and TRBJ2-7, the CDR3 gives the full variable domain: NAGVMQNPRHLVRRRGQEARLRCSPMKGHSHVYWYRQLPEEGLKFMVYLQKENIIDESGMPKERFSAEFPKEGPSILRIQQVVRGDSAAYFCASSPGGVVSYEQYFGPGTRLTVT.

J is TRBJ1-1 and V is TRBV11-2, with D unclear. V was trimmed by 3 bases and J by 6 bases, leaving 8 bases between them. The CDR3 is made up of 12 amino acids. Germline V gene data show CDR1 as SGHAT and CDR2 as FQNNGV. The CDR3 here is CASSFNRAEAFF. CDR3 in DNA: TGTGCCAGCAGCTTTAATCGGGCTGAAGCTTTCTTT.

The CDR3 sequence is CAISEDREYTDTQYF. The CDR3, as DNA: TGTGCCATCAGTGAGGACAGGGAATACACAGATACGCAGTATTTT. This chain links TRBV10-3 with TRBJ2-3, with 7 nucleotides matching TRBD1. The CDR3 runs to 15 residues. Trimming at V came to 2 bases and at J to 2 bases, leaving 4 bases not matched to a gene. CDR1 and CDR2 (germline): ENHRY, SYGVKD.

The rearrangement joins TRBV30 to TRBJ1-6, with D hard to call. V lost 3 bases and J 0 bases, leaving 21 bases between the germline ends. CDR1 and CDR2 from the germline V gene are GTSNPN and SVGIG (reference sequence). CDR3 length: 19 amino acids. CDR3 amino acids: CAWRNGLIQSSSYNSPLHF. CDR3 nucleotides: TGTGCCTGGAGAAATGGACTGATCCAATCGAGCTCCTATAATTCACCCCTCCACTTT.

The chain uses TRBV7-2 and TRBJ2-7, with 8 nucleotides matching TRBD1. Per germline, CDR1 SGHTA and CDR2 FQGNSA. The junction had 9 bases not matched to a gene; V was cut back by 5 bases and J by 3 bases. This CDR3 spans 15 amino acids. In DNA form, the CDR3 reads TGTGCCAGCAGCCAGGGGCCAGGGGGCTTCTACGAGCAGTACTTC. Translated, it gives CASSQGPGGFYEQYF.

J is TRBJ1-1 and V is TRBV6-2 or TRBV6-3, with a weak D call TRBD1 (5 bases). CDR1 and CDR2 (germline): MNHEY, SVGEGT. With 2 bases removed from V and 2 bases from J, the gap between germline ends came to 9 bases. This CDR3 region has 14 residues. CDR3 residues: CASSYPGANTEAFF. As DNA, the CDR3 is TGTGCCAGCAGTTACCCCGGGGCCAACACTGAAGCTTTCTTT.

This chain joins TRBV12-3 or TRBV12-4 and TRBJ1-2, with D maybe TRBD1 (5 bases). Trimming removed 4 bases at V and 6 bases at J, with 15 bases between. The CDR3 totals 14 residues. The CDR3 spells CASSSNLSGNGYTF. The CDR3 DNA follows: TGTGCCAGCAGTTCTAATCTCTCAGGGAATGGCTACACCTTC.

V usage is TRBV30 and J usage is TRBJ2-3; unclear D gene. Trimming took off 2 bases at V and 0 bases at J, with 0 bases between the two ends. The germline V gene encodes CDR1 GTSNPN and CDR2 SVGIG (reference sequence). The length of the CDR3 is 11 residues. CDR3 coding DNA: TGTGCCTGGAGTAGCACAGATACGCAGTATTTT. Encoded protein: CAWSSTDTQYF.

The rearrangement joins TRBV4-2 to TRBJ2-6; no clear D. The CDR3 runs 16 residues. With 4 bases removed from V and 2 bases from J, the gap between germline ends came to 12 bases. Germline loops: CDR1 LGHNA, CDR2 YNFKEQ. Written as DNA, the CDR3 is TGTGCCAGCAGCCGAGACATAAGGGCTGGGGCCAACGTCCTGACTTTC. As protein: CASSRDIRAGANVLTF.